This T cell receptor (beta chain) derives from a study of tumor-infiltrating lymphocytes in localized non-small cell lung cancer. Study-level results: Immunotypes IM1 and IM2 had similar TCR-derived T-cell fractions. TCRbeta sequencing showed higher T cell infiltration in tumors than uninvolved lung. No link was found between tumor T-cell fraction and recurrence-free survival.

The repertoire was sequenced with immunoSEQ multiplex PCR; TCRdb's copy has only in-frame clones and lacks some. In the table there are about 14,000 clones, about 75% of which are singletons. This clone was observed once. Its antigen is not known. Germline CDR1 MDHEN, CDR2 SYDVKM. V lost 5 bases, J lost 5 bases, and 16 bases lay in between. This CDR3 has 15 residues. The sequenced sample was lung tumor tissue. This TCR was recovered from a human donor with non-small cell lung cancer. The V call is TRBV28, the J call TRBJ1-5; D is possibly TRBD1 (5 bases). The CDR3 sequence is CASSTGTDNYQPQHF. The CDR3 coding sequence is TGTGCCAGCAGTACCGGGACGGACAACTATCAGCCCCAGCATTTT.